The 28 T cell receptor beta chains below come from one sample, sequenced in a study of cytomegalovirus exposure and HLA in healthy donors. Sequencing was performed with immunoSEQ multiplex PCR; in TCRdb, only in-frame clones are kept and a portion is missing. The table records 130,000 or so clones, about 87% of them present only once. The sequenced sample was PBMCs. Source of these receptors: a woman in her twenties or thirties in good health and CMV-seropositive.

CDR3 DNA sequence: TGTGCCAGCAGCTTAGGTCCTAGCTTGGCGGATACGCAGTATTTT. Residues: CASSLGPSLADTQYF. This chain links TRBV7-2 with TRBJ2-3; D might be TRBD2 (5 bases). This CDR3 has 15 residues. In germline, CDR1 is SGHTA, CDR2 FQGNSA. Trimming took off 1 base at V and 6 bases at J, with 14 bases between the two ends.

This chain joins TRBV2 and TRBJ2-5, with a weak D call TRBD2 (6 bases). Trimming pared 6 bases from V and 5 bases from J, leaving 7 bases between. The CDR3 sequence is 11 residues long. Germline V gene lookup returns CDR1 SNHLY and CDR2 FYNNEI. The CDR3 nucleotides read TGTGCCAGCAGCAGCGGGGAGACCCAGTACTTC. It codes for CASSSGETQYF. The whole variable domain, filled in from reference TRBV2 and TRBJ2-5, reads EPEVTQTPSHQVTQMGQEVILRCVPISNHLYFYWYRQILGQKVEFLVSFYNNEISEKSEIFDDQFSVERPDGSNFTLKIRSTKLEDSAMYFCASSSGETQYFGPGTRLLVL.

This chain uses TRBV10-2 with TRBJ1-2, with D maybe TRBD1 (5 bases). The ends were cut back, 0 bases at V and 4 bases at J, with 15 bases in the middle. Germline CDR1 is WSHSY and CDR2 is SAAADI. The CDR3 is 16 amino acids. CDR3 sequence: CASSESWAGWPYGYTF. For the CDR3, the DNA is TGCGCCAGCAGTGAGTCATGGGCAGGGTGGCCCTATGGCTACACCTTC.

This clone occurred once. The chain couples TRBV7-2 to TRBJ1-1; D might be TRBD1 (6 bases). The CDR3 totals 16 residues. Germline CDR1 is SGHTA and CDR2 is FQGNSA. V was trimmed by 5 bases and J by 0 bases, leaving 16 bases between them. CDR3 loop: CASSTYTGPMNTEAFF. CDR3 nucleotides: TGTGCCAGCAGCACCTATACAGGGCCGATGAACACTGAAGCTTTCTTT. The variable domain in full, with the rest retrieved from reference TRBV7-2 and TRBJ1-1, is GAGVSQSPSNKVTEKGKDVELRCDPISGHTALYWYRQSLGQGLEFLIYFQGNSAPDKSGLPSDRFSAERTGGSVSTLTIQRTQQEDSAVYLCASSTYTGPMNTEAFFGQGTRLTVV.

This rearrangement joins TRBV28 to TRBJ2-5, with TRBD1 matching over 8 bases. V lost 4 bases to trimming and J lost 4 bases; unmatched junction nucleotides: 11. The CDR3 length is 16 residues. In germline, CDR1 is MDHEN, CDR2 SYDVKM. The CDR3 nucleotides read TGTGCCAGCAGTTCCAGTTGGACAGGGTCTGGAGAGACCCAGTACTTC. This translates into CASSSSWTGSGETQYF.

This chain links TRBV28 with TRBJ1-1; 7 nucleotides match TRBD1. Trimming took 4 bases from V and 7 from J; bases not matched to a gene: 3. Germline CDR1 and CDR2: MDHEN and SYDVKM. This CDR3 is built from 12 residues. The CDR3 sequence is CASSYGQVEAFF. CDR3 in DNA: TGTGCCAGCAGTTACGGACAGGTTGAAGCTTTCTTT. Full variable domain (rest looked up from reference TRBV28 and TRBJ1-1): DVKVTQSSRYLVKRTGEKVFLECVQDMDHENMFWYRQDPGLGLRLIYFSYDVKMKEKGDIPEGYSVSREKKERFSLILESASTNQTSMYLCASSYGQVEAFFGQGTRLTVV.

This sequence joins TRBV7-9 and TRBJ2-7; a possible D gene is TRBD2 (5 bases). Deletions cut 0 bases from V and 7 bases from J, with 13 bases between. Germline assignment: CDR1 SEHNR and CDR2 FQNEAQ (reference sequence). The CDR3 is 14 residues long. The CDR3 DNA follows: TGTGCCAGCAGCTTAGCGCACGGCAGAGGGGAGCAGTACTTC. Translation: CASSLAHGRGEQYF. The variable domain in full, completed from reference TRBV7-9 and TRBJ2-7, reads DTGVSQNPRHKITKRGQNVTFRCDPISEHNRLYWYRQTLGQGPEFLTYFQNEAQLEKSRLLSDRFSAERPKGSFSTLEIQRTEQGDSAMYLCASSLAHGRGEQYFGPGTRLTVT.

V and J are TRBV15 and TRBJ2-6; 10 nucleotides agree with TRBD1. CDR3 length equals 18 residues. V trimming: 1 base; J trimming: 4 bases; junction bases outside the gene matches: 7. Germline CDR1 reads LNHNV; CDR2 reads YYDKDF (reference sequence). The CDR3 DNA reads as TGTGCCACCAGCAGAGCCGGACAGGGGGGAGCAGGGGCCAACGTCCTGACTTTC. Protein: CATSRAGQGGAGANVLTF.

V usage is TRBV4-1 and J usage is TRBJ2-5, with TRBD1 identical over 10 bases. Germline lookup yields CDR1 MGHRA and CDR2 YSYEKL. V lost 4 bases to trimming and J lost 5 bases; unmatched junction nucleotides: 16. This CDR3 region has 18 residues. DNA of the CDR3: TGCGCCAGCAGCCGGACAGGGGGACGACAGACTAGCTCCGAGACCCAGTACTTC. Encoded protein: CASSRTGGRQTSSETQYF.

The chain couples TRBV9 to TRBJ2-7; the D gene is possibly TRBD1 (6 bases). The CDR3 loop spans 13 amino acids. Trimming shortened V by 3 bases and J by 6 bases, and 13 bases separated the two germline ends. Germline V CDR1 and CDR2: SGDLS, YYNGEE. The CDR3 region has the DNA TGTGCCAGCAGCGGTACAGGGAACGGCGAGCAGTACTTC. It is translated as CASSGTGNGEQYF.

The chain carries TRBV7-2 and TRBJ2-1, with unresolved D. The V and J ends lost 5 bases and 4 bases respectively, with 18 bases between them. The V gene's germline CDR1 is SGHTA and CDR2 FQGNSA. This CDR3 is built from 16 residues. CDR3: CASSLVGRYLYNEQFF. In DNA form, the CDR3 reads TGTGCCAGCAGCCTCGTTGGGCGTTATCTTTACAATGAGCAGTTCTTC.

In nucleotides, the CDR3 is TGTGCCAGCAGCCCGACCGGAGGGGCAAGCGACGAGCAGTACTTC. It specifies CASSPTGGASDEQYF. J is TRBJ2-7 and V is TRBV13, with a tentative D call TRBD2 (6 bases). Germline V lookup: CDR1 PRHDT, CDR2 FYEKMQ (reference sequence). The ends were cut back, 5 bases at V and 5 bases at J, with 19 bases in the middle. The length of the CDR3 is 15 residues.

The rearrangement links TRBV7-9 to TRBJ2-1; D may be TRBD2 (7 bases). The CDR3 has 18 residues. Deletions cut 5 bases from V and 5 bases from J, with 25 bases between. The V gene's germline CDR1 is SEHNR and CDR2 FQNEAQ (reference sequence). The CDR3 sequence: CASSPGKLAGAPDNEQFF. The CDR3 DNA follows: TGTGCCAGCAGCCCTGGGAAGTTGGCGGGGGCGCCGGACAATGAGCAGTTCTTC.

This chain links TRBV11-2 with TRBJ2-7; a weak D match, TRBD1 (5 bases). Germline V gives CDR1 SGHAT, CDR2 FQNNGV. The V end was cut by 0 bases, the J end by 12 bases, with 18 bases between. The CDR3 is made up of 14 amino acids. The CDR3, as DNA: TGTGCCAGCAGCTTAGATCGGTCAGGGCCTACGAGGTACTTC. Amino acids: CASSLDRSGPTRYF.

The chain is built from TRBV9 and TRBJ1-3, with D unresolved. Trimming stripped 4 bases from V and 0 bases from J, with 8 bases between. Per germline, CDR1 SGDLS and CDR2 YYNGEE. This CDR3 is 14 amino acids long. The DNA of the CDR3 is TGTGCCAGCAGCTCGAGGGACTCTGGAAACACCATATATTTT. Amino acids: CASSSRDSGNTIYF.

The V call is TRBV6-1, the J call TRBJ1-2; possibly TRBD1 for D (5 bases). V was pared by 2 bases and J by 4 bases, with 11 bases between. In germline, CDR1 is MNHNS, CDR2 SASEGT. CDR3 length: 14 amino acids. The CDR3 region has the DNA TGTGCCAGCAGTGAATGGGGCAGCCTCTATGGCTACACCTTC. Protein: CASSEWGSLYGYTF.

V and J are TRBV6-1 and TRBJ1-2; 8 bases agree with TRBD1. CDR3 length: 16 amino acids. Germline CDR1 MNHNS, CDR2 SASEGT. V shed 4 bases, J shed 4 bases, and the junction held 11 bases outside the gene matches. CDR3 DNA: TGTGCCAGCAGTGGAGTTCCGGGACAGGACTTCTATGGCTACACCTTC. As protein: CASSGVPGQDFYGYTF.

The chain carries TRBV5-1 and TRBJ2-3; 7 positions match TRBD1. CDR3 size: 15 residues. The germline V gene has CDR1 SGHRS and CDR2 YFSETQ. Unmatched junction bases numbered 9, after V lost 6 bases and J lost 2 bases. The DNA for the CDR3 is TGCGCCAGCACCAGAGGGGGCCTACCCACAGATACGCAGTATTTT. Its protein is CASTRGGLPTDTQYF.

V and J are TRBV25-1 and TRBJ2-2; 8 nucleotides line up with TRBD1. Trimming at V came to 2 bases and at J to 6 bases, leaving 5 bases not matched to a gene. CDR3 length: 15 residues. Germline CDR1 MGHDK, CDR2 SYGVNS. In nucleotides, the CDR3 is TGTGCCAGCAGTGAACGACAGGGGAGCGCCGGGGAGCTGTTTTTT. This sequence encodes CASSERQGSAGELFF. Based on the CDR3 plus reference TRBV25-1 and TRBJ2-2, the full variable domain is EADIYQTPRYLVIGTGKKITLECSQTMGHDKMYWYQQDPGMELHLIHYSYGVNSTEKGDLSSESTVSRIRTEHFPLTLESARPSHTSQYLCASSERQGSAGELFFGEGSRLTVL.

The chain employs TRBV5-6 and TRBJ2-7; TRBD1 matches at 9 bases. This CDR3 spans 16 amino acids. V lost 4 bases to trimming and J lost 3 bases; unmatched junction nucleotides: 11. Germline assignment: CDR1 SGHDT and CDR2 YYEEEE. The DNA of the CDR3 is TGTGCCAGCAGCCGCACAATTAACAGGGGGCTCTACGAGCAGTACTTC. It translates to CASSRTINRGLYEQYF.

The rearrangement uses TRBV5-6 and TRBJ1-6, with D tentatively TRBD1 (6 bases). This CDR3 has 16 amino acids. Trimming stripped 1 base from V and 6 bases from J, with 14 bases between. CDR1 is SGHDT, CDR2 YYEEEE, per germline. CDR3: CASSLWTVLSNSPLHF. Here the CDR3 DNA reads TGTGCCAGCAGCTTGTGGACAGTATTGAGTAATTCACCCCTCCACTTT.

The chain is built from TRBV7-9 and TRBJ2-7; TRBD2 matches at 12 bases. Germline CDR1 SEHNR, CDR2 FQNEAQ (reference sequence). The CDR3 sequence is 16 residues long. After removal of 5 bases from V and 3 bases from J, the junction contained 8 bases not matched to a gene. The CDR3 bases are TGTGCCAGCAGCCCTAGCGGGAGGGGCGATAACTACGAGCAGTACTTC. This gives the protein CASSPSGRGDNYEQYF.

This rearrangement joins TRBV28 to TRBJ2-3; D is possibly TRBD2 (6 bases). V was cut by 6 bases and J by 0 bases, with 13 bases left in between. Germline V gene sequence: CDR1 MDHEN, CDR2 SYDVKM. This CDR3 spans 15 amino acids. This chain's CDR3 is CASSLAEVSTDTQYF. CDR3 nucleotides: TGTGCCAGCAGCTTAGCGGAAGTTAGCACAGATACGCAGTATTTT.

The chain recombines TRBV6-1 with TRBJ1-4, with D possibly being TRBD1 (5 bases). CDR1 MNHNS and CDR2 SASEGT come from the germline V gene. Between the trimmed V and J ends, which lost 2 bases and 4 bases, there was a span of 11 bases. This CDR3 is 15 amino acids long. In DNA form, the CDR3 reads TGTGCCAGCAGTGAATTTTGGGGGGGTAATGAAAAACTGTTTTTT. It translates to CASSEFWGGNEKLFF.

The chain combines TRBV28 with TRBJ1-1; no firm D call. The CDR3 is 14 amino acids. The germline V gene has CDR1 MDHEN and CDR2 SYDVKM. V lost 4 bases and J 2 bases, leaving 11 bases between the germline ends. The CDR3 sequence is CASSSIFQNTEAFF. The CDR3 DNA follows: TGTGCCAGCAGTTCCATTTTTCAAAACACTGAAGCTTTCTTT.

The chain is built from TRBV28 and TRBJ2-5; 8 nucleotides line up with TRBD2. Trimming cost V 1 base and J 5 bases; bases outside gene matches: 12. Germline V gene data show CDR1 as MDHEN and CDR2 as SYDVKM. The CDR3 sequence is 17 residues long. The CDR3 protein is CASSLSEHAGGDETQYF. As DNA, the CDR3 is TGTGCCAGCAGTTTATCGGAACACGCGGGGGGCGATGAGACCCAGTACTTC. Combining the CDR3 with reference TRBV28 and TRBJ2-5 gives the whole variable domain DVKVTQSSRYLVKRTGEKVFLECVQDMDHENMFWYRQDPGLGLRLIYFSYDVKMKEKGDIPEGYSVSREKKERFSLILESASTNQTSMYLCASSLSEHAGGDETQYFGPGTRLLVL.

The gene calls are TRBV5-4 and TRBJ1-2; D gene unclear. Deletions cut 4 bases from V and 0 bases from J, with 13 bases between. The CDR3 runs 15 residues. Germline-derived CDR1 and CDR2 are SGHNT and YYREEE (reference sequence). This CDR3 is CASSNPPAANYGYTF. DNA for the CDR3: TGTGCCAGCAGCAATCCCCCCGCAGCTAACTATGGCTACACCTTC.

The chain's CDR3 is CATSRDRSTTYPYEQYF. The CDR3 region has the DNA TGTGCCACCAGCAGAGATCGGTCGACTACCTACCCCTACGAGCAGTACTTC. The V and J genes are TRBV15 and TRBJ2-7; perhaps TRBD2 as D (5 bases). CDR1 is LNHNV, CDR2 YYDKDF, per germline (reference sequence). The V end was cut by 0 bases, the J end by 2 bases, with 17 bases between. The CDR3 totals 17 residues.